This T cell receptor beta chain was sequenced during a study of T cell repertoires in cytomegalovirus infection. Study details: CMV epitopes used comprised recently identified HLA-C-restricted ones and well-studied HLA-B-restricted ones.

Study-wide findings and caveats: Individuals carrying CMV plus the relevant HLA were identified by cumulative frequency of public TCR beta families.

This clonotype was counted a few times. Its target is unknown. MiXCR, run by TCRdb on the reads, gives a single entry per CDR3 protein. The profile covers approximately 910,000 distinct CDR3 sequences, with approximately 31% appearing a single time and 13% taken by the ten largest. The length of the CDR3 is 20 residues. Trimming shortened V by 3 bases and J by 5 bases, and 29 bases separated the two germline ends. Germline lookup yields CDR1 LNHDA and CDR2 SQIVND (reference sequence). The sequence was collected from a human donor in good health (CMV status not recorded). Some clones in this sample may be carry-over from other donors' samples. V is TRBV19 and J is TRBJ1-5, with a possible D match to TRBD1 (6 bases). The sequenced sample was cultured CD8+ T cells from PBMCs, obtained from culture after CMV antigen stimulation. The DNA of the CDR3 is TGTGCCAGTAGTATTGGTACGGGGGTTGATCGGACAGATCCCGATCAGCCCCAGCATTTT. Protein: CASSIGTGVDRTDPDQPQHF.